The source of this T cell receptor beta chain is a study of CD8+CD57+ T cells in acquired aplastic anemia. Flow cytometry had shown expanded CD8+CD57+ cells in the patients chosen for sequencing. Genomic DNA templated the TCR beta VDJ and CDR3 profiling. From the reads, TCRdb called clonotypes with MiXCR, one entry per CDR3 protein. Of 150,000 to 200,000 distinct CDR3 sequences listed, about two thirds are singletons. The CDR3 runs 12 residues. Per the germline V gene, CDR1 is SNHLY and CDR2 is FYNNEI. Trimming took 4 bases from V and 6 from J, leaving 9 bases between them. Sequencing was done on a sample of sorted CD4+, CD8+, or CD8+CD57+ T cells (not recorded which) from PBMCs. This chain uses TRBV2 with TRBJ1-1, with D hard to call. This clonotype was obtained from a human donor with aplastic anemia. The CDR3 region has the DNA TGTGCCAGCAGTGTAAATGGACCTGAAGCTTTCTTT. Translated, it gives CASSVNGPEAFF.